The clone carrying this TCR beta chain has just a few counts. This specimen belongs to a study of cytomegalovirus exposure and HLA in healthy donors. With 60 Vbeta and 13 Jbeta primers, the PCR was carried out. Sequenced by immunoSEQ multiplex PCR; TCRdb stores in-frame clones only, minus some. The data contain around 100,000 clones, around 66% of them singletons. V lost 4 bases, J lost 0 bases, and 20 bases stayed unmatched. The CDR3 is made up of 21 amino acids. The germline gives CDR1 LGHNA, CDR2 YNFKEQ. This sequence originates from a woman aged 45-65 years in good health and CMV-seronegative. The sequencing input was PBMCs. The chain couples TRBV4-2 to TRBJ2-1; 8 bases fit TRBD2. This CDR3 is CASSPIGVGLAGGSSYNEQFF. CDR3 DNA: TGTGCCAGCAGCCCAATAGGAGTAGGACTAGCAGGTGGGAGCTCCTACAATGAGCAGTTCTTC.